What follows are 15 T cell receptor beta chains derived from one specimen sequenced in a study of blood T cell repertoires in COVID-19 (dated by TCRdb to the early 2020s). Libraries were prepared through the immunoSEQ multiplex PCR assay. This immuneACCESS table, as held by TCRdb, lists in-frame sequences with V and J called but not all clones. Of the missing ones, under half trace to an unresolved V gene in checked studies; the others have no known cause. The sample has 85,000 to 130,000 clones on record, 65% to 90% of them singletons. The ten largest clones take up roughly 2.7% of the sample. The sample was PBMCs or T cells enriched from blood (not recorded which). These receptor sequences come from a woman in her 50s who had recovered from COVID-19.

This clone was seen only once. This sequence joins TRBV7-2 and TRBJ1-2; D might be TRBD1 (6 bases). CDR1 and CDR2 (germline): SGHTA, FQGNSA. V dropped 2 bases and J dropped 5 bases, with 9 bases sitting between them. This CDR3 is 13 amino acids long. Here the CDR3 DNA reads TGTGCCAGCAGCTTAAACGGACAGTATGGCTACACCTTC. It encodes CASSLNGQYGYTF.

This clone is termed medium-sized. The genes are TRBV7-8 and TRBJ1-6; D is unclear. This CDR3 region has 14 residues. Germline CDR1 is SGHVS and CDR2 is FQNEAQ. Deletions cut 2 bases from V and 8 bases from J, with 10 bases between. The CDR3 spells CASSLTDKDSPLHF. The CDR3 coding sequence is TGTGCCAGCAGCTTAACAGACAAGGATTCACCCCTCCACTTT.

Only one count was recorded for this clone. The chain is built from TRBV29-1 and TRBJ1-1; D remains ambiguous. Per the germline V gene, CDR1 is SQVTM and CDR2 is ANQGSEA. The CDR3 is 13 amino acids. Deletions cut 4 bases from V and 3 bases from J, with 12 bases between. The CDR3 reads CSVALSPDTEAFF. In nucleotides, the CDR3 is TGCAGCGTTGCCCTGAGTCCGGACACTGAAGCTTTCTTT. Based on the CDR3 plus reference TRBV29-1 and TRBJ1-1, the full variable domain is SAVISQKPSRDICQRGTSLTIQCQVDSQVTMMFWYRQQPGQSLTLIATANQGSEATYESGFVIDKFPISRPNLTFSTLTVSNMSPEDSSIYLCSVALSPDTEAFFGQGTRLTVV.

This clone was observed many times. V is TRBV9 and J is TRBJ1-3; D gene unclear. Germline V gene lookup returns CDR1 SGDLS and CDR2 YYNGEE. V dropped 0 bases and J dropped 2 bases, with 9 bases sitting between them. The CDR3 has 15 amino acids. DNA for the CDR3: TGTGCCAGCAGCGTAGGATCAGGCACTGGAAACACCATATATTTT. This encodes CASSVGSGTGNTIYF.

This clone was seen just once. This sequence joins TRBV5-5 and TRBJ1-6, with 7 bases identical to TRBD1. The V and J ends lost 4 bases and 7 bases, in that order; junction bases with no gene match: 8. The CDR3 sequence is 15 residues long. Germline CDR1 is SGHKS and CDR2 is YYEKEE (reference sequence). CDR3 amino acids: CASSRLGTENSPLHF. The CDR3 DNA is TGTGCCAGCAGCCGCCTGGGGACAGAAAATTCACCCCTCCACTTT.

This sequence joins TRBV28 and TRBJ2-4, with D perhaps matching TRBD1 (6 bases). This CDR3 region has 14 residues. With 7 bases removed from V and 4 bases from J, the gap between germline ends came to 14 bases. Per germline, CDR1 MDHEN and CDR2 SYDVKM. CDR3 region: CASNPGASKNIQYF. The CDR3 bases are TGTGCCAGCAACCCAGGGGCCTCGAAAAACATTCAGTACTTC.

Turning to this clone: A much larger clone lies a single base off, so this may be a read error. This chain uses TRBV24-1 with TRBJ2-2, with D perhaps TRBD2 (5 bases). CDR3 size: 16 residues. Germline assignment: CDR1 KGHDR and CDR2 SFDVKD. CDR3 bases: TGTGCCATCAGTGATTTGCGAGGGTTGGGGACCGGGGAGCTGTTTTTT. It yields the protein CAISDLRGLGTGELFF.

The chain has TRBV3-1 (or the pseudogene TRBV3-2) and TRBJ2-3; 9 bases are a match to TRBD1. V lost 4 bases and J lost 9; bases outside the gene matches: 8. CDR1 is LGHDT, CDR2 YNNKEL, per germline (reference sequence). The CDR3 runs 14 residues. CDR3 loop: CASSRGWDRVTQYF. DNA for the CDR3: TGTGCCAGCAGCCGAGGCTGGGACAGGGTGACGCAGTATTTT.

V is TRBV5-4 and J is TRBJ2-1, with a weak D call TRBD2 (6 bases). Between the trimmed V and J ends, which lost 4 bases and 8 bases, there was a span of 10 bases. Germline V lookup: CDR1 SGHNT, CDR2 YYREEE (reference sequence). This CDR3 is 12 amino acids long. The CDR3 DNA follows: TGTGCCAGCAGCATCCAGCGGGATGAGCAGTTCTTC. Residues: CASSIQRDEQFF. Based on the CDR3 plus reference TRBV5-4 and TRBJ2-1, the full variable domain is ETGVTQSPTHLIKTRGQQVTLRCSSQSGHNTVSWYQQALGQGPQFIFQYYREEENGRGNFPPRFSGLQFPNYSSELNVNALELDDSALYLCASSIQRDEQFFGPGTRLTVL.

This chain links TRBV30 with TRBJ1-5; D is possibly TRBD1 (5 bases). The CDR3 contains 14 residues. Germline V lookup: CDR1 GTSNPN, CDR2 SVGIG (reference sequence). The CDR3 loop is CAVGQPNSNQPQHF. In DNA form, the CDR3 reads TGTGCGGTTGGACAACCTAATAGCAATCAGCCCCAGCATTTT. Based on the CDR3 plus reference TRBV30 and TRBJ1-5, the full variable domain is SQTIHQWPATLVQPVGSPLSLECTVEGTSNPNLYWYRQAAGRGLQLLFYSVGIGQISSEVPQNLSASRPQDRQFILSSKKLLLSDSGFYLCAVGQPNSNQPQHFGDGTRLSIL.

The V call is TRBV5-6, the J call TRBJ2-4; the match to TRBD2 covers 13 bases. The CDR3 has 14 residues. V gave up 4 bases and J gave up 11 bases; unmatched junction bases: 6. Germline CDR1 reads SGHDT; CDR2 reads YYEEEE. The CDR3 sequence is CASSLGTSGAFQYF. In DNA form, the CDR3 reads TGTGCCAGCAGCCTAGGGACTAGCGGGGCTTTTCAGTACTTC. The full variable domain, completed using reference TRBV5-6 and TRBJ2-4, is DAGVTQSPTHLIKTRGQQVTLRCSPKSGHDTVSWYQQALGQGPQFIFQYYEEEERQRGNFPDRFSGHQFPNYSSELNVNALLLGDSALYLCASSLGTSGAFQYFGAGTRLSVL.

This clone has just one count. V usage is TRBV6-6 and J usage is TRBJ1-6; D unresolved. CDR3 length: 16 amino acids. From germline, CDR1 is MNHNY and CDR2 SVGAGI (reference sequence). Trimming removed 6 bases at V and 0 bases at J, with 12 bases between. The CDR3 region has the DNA TGTGCCAGCAGCGGAGGGTCCTCCTCCTATAATTCACCCCTCCACTTT. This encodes CASSGGSSSYNSPLHF.

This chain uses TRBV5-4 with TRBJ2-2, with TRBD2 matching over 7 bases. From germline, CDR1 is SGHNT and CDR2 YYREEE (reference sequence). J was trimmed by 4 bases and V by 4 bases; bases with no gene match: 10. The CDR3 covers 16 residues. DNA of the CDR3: TGTGCCAGCAGCCCCAGGAAGCGGGAAATCACCGGGGAGCTGTTTTTT. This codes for CASSPRKREITGELFF.

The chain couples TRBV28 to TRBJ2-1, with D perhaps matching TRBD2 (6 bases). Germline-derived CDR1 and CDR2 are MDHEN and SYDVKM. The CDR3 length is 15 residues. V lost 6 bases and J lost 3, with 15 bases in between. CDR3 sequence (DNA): TGTGCCAGCAGAAGACCGGGACTGAACTACAATGAGCAGTTCTTC. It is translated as CASRRPGLNYNEQFF.

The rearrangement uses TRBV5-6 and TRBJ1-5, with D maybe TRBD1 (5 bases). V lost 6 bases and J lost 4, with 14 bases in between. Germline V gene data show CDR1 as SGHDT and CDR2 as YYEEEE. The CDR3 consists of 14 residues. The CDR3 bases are TGTGCCAGCAACAATTGGGGGGGGAATCAGCCCCAGCATTTT. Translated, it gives CASNNWGGNQPQHF.